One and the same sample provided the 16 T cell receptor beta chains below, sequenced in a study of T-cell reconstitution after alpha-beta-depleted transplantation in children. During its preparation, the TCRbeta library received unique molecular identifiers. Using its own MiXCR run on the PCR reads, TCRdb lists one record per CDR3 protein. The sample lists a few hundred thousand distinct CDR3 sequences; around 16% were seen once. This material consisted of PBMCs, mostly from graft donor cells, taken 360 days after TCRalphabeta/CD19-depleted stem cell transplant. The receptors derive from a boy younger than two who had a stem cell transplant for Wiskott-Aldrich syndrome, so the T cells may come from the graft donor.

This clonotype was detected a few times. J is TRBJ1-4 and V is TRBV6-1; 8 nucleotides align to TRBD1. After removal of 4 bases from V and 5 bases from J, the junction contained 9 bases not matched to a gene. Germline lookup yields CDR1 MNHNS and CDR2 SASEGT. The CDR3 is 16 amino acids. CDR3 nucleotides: TGTGCCAGCAGTGCCCTGACAGGGGCCTCCAATGAAAAACTGTTTTTT. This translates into CASSALTGASNEKLFF.

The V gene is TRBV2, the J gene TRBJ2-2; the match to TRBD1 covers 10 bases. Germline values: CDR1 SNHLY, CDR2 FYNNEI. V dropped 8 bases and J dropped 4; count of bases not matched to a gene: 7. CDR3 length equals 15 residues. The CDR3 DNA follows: TGTGCCAGCCGAATCCGGACAGGGGGCACCGGGGAGCTGTTTTTT. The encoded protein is CASRIRTGGTGELFF.

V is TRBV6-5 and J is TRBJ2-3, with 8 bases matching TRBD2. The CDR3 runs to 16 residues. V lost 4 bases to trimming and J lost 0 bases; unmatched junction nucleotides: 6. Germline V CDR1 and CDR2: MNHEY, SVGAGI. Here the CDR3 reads CASSSDASGSTDTQYF. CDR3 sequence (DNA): TGTGCCAGCAGTTCCGATGCTAGCGGGAGCACAGATACGCAGTATTTT.

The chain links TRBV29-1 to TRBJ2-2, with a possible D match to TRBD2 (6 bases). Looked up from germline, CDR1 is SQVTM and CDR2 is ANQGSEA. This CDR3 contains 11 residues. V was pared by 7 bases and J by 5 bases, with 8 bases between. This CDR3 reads CSGGETGELFF. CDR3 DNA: TGCAGCGGGGGGGAAACCGGGGAGCTGTTTTTT.

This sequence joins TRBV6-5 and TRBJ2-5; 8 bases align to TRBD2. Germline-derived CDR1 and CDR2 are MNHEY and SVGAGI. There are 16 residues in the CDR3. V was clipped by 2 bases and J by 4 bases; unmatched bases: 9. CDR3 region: CASSYHWAGGPETQYF. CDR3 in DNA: TGTGCCAGCAGTTACCACTGGGCGGGGGGCCCAGAGACCCAGTACTTC.

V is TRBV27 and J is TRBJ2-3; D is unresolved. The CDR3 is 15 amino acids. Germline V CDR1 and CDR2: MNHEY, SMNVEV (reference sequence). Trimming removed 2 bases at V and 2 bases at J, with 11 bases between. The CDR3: CASSLTVGLTDTQYF. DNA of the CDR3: TGTGCCAGCAGTTTAACGGTCGGCCTCACAGATACGCAGTATTTT.

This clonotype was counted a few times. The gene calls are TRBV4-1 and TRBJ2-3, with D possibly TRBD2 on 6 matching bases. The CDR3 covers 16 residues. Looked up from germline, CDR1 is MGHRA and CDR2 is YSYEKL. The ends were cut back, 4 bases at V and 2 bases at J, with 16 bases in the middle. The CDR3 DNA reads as TGCGCCAGCAGCCGGTCGCTAGCGCCCGTCACAGATACGCAGTATTTT. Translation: CASSRSLAPVTDTQYF.

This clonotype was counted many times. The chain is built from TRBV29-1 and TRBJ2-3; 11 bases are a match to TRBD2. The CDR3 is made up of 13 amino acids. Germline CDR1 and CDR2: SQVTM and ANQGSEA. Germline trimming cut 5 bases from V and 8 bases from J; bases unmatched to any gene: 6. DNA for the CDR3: TGCAGCGTTAGTAGCGGGGGGGCCGGTACGCAGTATTTT. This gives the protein CSVSSGGAGTQYF.

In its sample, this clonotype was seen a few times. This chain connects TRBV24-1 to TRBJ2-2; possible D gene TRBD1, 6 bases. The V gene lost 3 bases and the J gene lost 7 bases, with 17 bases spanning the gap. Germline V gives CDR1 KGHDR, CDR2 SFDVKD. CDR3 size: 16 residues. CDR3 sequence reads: CATSDTTTGDGGELFF. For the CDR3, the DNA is TGTGCCACCAGTGATACCACGACAGGAGACGGCGGGGAGCTGTTTTTT.

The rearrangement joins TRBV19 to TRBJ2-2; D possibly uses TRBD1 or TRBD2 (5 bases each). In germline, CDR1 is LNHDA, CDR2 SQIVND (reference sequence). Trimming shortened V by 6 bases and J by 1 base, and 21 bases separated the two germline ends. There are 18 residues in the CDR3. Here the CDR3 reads CASSSEIAGRVNTGELFF. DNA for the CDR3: TGTGCCAGTAGCTCCGAAATCGCGGGCAGGGTGAACACCGGGGAGCTGTTTTTT. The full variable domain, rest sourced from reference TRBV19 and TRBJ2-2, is DGGITQSPKYLFRKEGQNVTLSCEQNLNHDAMYWYRQDPGQGLRLIYYSQIVNDFQKGDIAEGYSVSREKKESFPLTVTSAQKNPTAFYLCASSSEIAGRVNTGELFFGEGSRLTVL.

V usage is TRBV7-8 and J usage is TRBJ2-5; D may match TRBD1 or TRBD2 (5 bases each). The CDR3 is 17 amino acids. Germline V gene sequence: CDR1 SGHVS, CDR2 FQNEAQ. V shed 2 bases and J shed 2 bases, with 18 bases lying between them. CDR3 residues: CASSLNFPVWGQETQYF. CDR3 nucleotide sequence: TGTGCCAGCAGCTTAAATTTTCCCGTGTGGGGGCAAGAGACCCAGTACTTC.

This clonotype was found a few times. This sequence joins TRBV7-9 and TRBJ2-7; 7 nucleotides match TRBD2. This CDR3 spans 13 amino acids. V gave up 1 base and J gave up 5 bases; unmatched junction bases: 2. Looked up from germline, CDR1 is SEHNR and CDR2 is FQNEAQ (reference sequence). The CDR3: CASSLGGGNEQYF. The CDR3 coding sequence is TGTGCCAGCAGCTTAGGGGGAGGGAACGAGCAGTACTTC.

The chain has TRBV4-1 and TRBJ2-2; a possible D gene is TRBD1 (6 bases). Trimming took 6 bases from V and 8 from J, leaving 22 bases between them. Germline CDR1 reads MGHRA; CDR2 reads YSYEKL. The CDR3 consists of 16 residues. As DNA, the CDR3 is TGCGCCAGCAGTATAAGCGAGGGGGTATCTTATGGGGAGCTGTTTTTT. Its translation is CASSISEGVSYGELFF.

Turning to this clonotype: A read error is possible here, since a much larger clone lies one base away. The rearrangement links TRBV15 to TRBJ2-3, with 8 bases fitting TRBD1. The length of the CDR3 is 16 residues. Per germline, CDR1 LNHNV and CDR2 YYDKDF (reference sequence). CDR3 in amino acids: CATSRDLGRGRDMQYF. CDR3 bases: TGTGCCACCAGCAGAGATCTTGGCAGGGGGCGAGATATGCAGTATTTT.

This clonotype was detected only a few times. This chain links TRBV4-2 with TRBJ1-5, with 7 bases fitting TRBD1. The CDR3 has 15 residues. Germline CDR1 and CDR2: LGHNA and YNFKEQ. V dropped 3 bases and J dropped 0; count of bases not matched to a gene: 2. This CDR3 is CASSQGQSSNQPQHF. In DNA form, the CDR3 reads TGTGCCAGCAGCCAGGGACAGTCTAGCAATCAGCCCCAGCATTTT.

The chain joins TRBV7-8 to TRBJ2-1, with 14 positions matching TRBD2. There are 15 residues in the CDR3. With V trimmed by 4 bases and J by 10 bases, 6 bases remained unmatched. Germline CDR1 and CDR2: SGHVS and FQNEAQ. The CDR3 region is CASSSGLAGVGEQFF. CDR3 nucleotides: TGTGCCAGCAGCTCGGGACTAGCGGGAGTGGGCGAGCAGTTCTTC. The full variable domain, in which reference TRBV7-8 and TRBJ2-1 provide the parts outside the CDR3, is GAGVSQSPRYKVAKRGQDVALRCDPISGHVSLFWYQQALGQGPEFLTYFQNEAQLDKSGLPSDRFFAERPEGSVSTLKIQRTQQEDSAVYLCASSSGLAGVGEQFFGPGTRLTVL.